Sequencing of this T cell receptor beta chain was carried out in a study of shared clonotypes between healthy human individuals. Comment on this clone: No antigen is known for it.

This CDR3 spans 13 amino acids. J gave up 5 bases and V 10 bases, and 4 bases lay outside the gene matches. Per the germline V gene, CDR1 is ENHRY and CDR2 is SYGVKD. Clones were read by immunoSEQ multiplex PCR, and TCRdb kept only the in-frame ones, dropping some. The sample consists of approximately 1.4 million clones, 95% to 99% of them appearing once. Findings and limits, study-wide: Of the naive CD4 clonotypes, approximately 5% were shared across several donors.

V gene TRBV10-3 combines with J gene TRBJ2-1; 11 nucleotides agree with TRBD2. The sequence was obtained from a man aged 25-45 years in good health. The source material was naive CD4+ T cells sorted from blood. As to subset: CD45RA+ positively selected. The CDR3 sequence: CATGTSGDNEQFF. The CDR3 coding sequence is TGTGCCACCGGGACTAGCGGAGACAATGAGCAGTTCTTC.